The present T cell receptor beta chain was sequenced within a study of quantifying T cell responses using KT2 cells. At the level of the study: TCR alpha and beta constant-region primers primed reverse transcription of RNA. Study-level findings and limits: KT2 clone alpha and beta sequence counts scaled linearly with input KT2 cell number.

Remarks on this clonotype: What it recognizes is unknown.

An oligo carrying a UMI was ligated to the cDNA 3' end. The first PCR ran roughly 4 cycles with an equimolar RC1.1 and RC1.2 beta primer mix. TCRdb re-called the UMI-ligation and nested PCR reads through MiXCR, storing one row per CDR3 protein. The repertoire consists of 25,000 to 35,000 distinct CDR3 sequences, with 6% to 9.5% occurring once and the leading ten covering roughly 14%. Trimming pared 5 bases from V and 4 bases from J, leaving 10 bases between. CDR3 length: 13 residues. KT2, a clone with a known TCR, was spiked into unfractionated PBMC. Fixed numbers of PBMC received varying amounts of KT2 cells.

The V gene is TRBV12-3 or TRBV12-4, the J gene TRBJ2-3; D remains ambiguous. This clonotype originated in a human donor. Specimen: PBMCs spiked with cells of the T cell clone KT2. The CDR3 loop is CASSLLGADTQYF. For the CDR3, the DNA is TGTGCCAGCAGTCTCCTTGGGGCAGATACGCAGTATTTT.